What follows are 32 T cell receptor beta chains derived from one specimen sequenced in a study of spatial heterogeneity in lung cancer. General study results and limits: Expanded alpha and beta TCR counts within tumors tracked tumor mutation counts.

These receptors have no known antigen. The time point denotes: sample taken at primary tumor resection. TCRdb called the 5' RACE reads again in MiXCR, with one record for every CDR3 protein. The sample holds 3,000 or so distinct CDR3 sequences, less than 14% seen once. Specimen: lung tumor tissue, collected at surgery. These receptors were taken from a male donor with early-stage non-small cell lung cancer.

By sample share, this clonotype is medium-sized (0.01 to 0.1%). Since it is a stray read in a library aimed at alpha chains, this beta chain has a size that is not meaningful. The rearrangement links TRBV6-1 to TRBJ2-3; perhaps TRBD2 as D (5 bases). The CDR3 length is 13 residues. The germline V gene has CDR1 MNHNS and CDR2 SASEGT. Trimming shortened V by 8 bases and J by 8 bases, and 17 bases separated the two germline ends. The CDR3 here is CASLERPGGTQYF. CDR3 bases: TGTGCCAGCCTCGAGCGGCCCGGAGGTACGCAGTATTTT.

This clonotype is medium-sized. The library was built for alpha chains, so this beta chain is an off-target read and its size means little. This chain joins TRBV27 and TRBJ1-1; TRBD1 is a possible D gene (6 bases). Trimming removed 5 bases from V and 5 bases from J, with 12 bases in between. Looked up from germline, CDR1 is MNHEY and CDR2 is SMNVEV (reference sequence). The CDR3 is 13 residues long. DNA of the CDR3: TGTGCCAGCAGTACACAGGGAAGGACTGAAGCTTTCTTT. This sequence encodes CASSTQGRTEAFF.

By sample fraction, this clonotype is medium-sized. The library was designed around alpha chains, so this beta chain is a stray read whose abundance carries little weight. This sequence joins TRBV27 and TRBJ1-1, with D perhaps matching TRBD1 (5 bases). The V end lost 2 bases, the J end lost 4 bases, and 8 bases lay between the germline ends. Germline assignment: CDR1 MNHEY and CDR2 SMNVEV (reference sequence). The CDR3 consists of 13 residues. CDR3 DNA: TGTGCCAGCAGTTTACGGGGCTCCACTGAAGCTTTCTTT. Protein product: CASSLRGSTEAFF.

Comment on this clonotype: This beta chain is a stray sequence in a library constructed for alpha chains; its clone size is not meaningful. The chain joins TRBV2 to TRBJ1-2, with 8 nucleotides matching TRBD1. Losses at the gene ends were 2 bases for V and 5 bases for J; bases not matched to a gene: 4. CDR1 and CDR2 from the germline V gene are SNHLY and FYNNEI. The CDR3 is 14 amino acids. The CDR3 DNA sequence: TGTGCCAGCAGTGAACAGGGGGCGCTTTATGGCTACACCTTC. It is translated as CASSEQGALYGYTF.

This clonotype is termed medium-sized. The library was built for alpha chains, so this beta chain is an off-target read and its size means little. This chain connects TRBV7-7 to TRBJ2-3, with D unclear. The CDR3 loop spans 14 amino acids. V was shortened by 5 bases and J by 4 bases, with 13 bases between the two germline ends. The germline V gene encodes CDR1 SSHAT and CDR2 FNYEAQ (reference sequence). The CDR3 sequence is CASSQSRVADTQYF. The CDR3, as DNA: TGTGCCAGCAGCCAGTCTAGGGTTGCAGATACGCAGTATTTT.

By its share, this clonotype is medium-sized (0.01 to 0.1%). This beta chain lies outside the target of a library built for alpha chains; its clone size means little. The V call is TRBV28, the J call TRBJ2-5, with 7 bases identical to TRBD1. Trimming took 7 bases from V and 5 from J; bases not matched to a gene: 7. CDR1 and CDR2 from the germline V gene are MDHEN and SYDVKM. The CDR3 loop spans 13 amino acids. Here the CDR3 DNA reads TGTGCCAGCATGAGGGGGCGCCCGGAGACCCAGTACTTC. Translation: CASMRGRPETQYF.

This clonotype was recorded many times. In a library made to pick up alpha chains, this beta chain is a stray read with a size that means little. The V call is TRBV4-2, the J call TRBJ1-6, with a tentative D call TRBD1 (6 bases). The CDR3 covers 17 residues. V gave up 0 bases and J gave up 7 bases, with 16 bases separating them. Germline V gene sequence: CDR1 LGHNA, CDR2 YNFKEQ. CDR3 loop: CASSQDGSTGSNSPLHF. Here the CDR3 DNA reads TGTGCCAGCAGCCAAGATGGGTCCACAGGGAGCAATTCACCCCTCCACTTT.

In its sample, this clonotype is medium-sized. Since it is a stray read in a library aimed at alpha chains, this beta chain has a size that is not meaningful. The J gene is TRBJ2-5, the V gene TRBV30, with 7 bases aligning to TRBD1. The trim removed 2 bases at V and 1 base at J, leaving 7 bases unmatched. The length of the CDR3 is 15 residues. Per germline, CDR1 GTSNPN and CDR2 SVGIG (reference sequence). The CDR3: CAWSTGQHTQETQYF. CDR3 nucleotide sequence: TGTGCCTGGAGTACGGGACAGCATACCCAAGAGACCCAGTACTTC.

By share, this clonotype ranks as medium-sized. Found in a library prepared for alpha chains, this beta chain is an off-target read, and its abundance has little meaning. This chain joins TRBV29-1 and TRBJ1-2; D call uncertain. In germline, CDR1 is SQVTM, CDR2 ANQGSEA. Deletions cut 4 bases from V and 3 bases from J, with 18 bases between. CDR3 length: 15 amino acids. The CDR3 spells CSVVGLFFGDYGYTF. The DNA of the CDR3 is TGCAGCGTTGTTGGCTTATTTTTCGGGGACTATGGCTACACCTTC.

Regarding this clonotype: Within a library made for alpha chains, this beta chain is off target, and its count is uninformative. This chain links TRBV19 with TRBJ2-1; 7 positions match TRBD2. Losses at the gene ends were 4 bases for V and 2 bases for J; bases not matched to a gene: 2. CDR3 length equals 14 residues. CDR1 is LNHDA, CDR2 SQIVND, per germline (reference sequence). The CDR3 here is CASSSRGAYNEQFF. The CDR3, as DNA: TGTGCCAGTAGTAGCCGGGGGGCCTACAATGAGCAGTTCTTC.

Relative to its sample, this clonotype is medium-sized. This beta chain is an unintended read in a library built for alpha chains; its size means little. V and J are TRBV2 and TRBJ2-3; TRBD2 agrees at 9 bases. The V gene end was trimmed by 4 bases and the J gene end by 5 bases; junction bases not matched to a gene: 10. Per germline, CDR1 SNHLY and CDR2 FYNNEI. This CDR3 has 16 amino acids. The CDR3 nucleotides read TGTGCCAGCAGTGGAACCGGGACTAGCTCAGTAGATACGCAGTATTTT. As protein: CASSGTGTSSVDTQYF.

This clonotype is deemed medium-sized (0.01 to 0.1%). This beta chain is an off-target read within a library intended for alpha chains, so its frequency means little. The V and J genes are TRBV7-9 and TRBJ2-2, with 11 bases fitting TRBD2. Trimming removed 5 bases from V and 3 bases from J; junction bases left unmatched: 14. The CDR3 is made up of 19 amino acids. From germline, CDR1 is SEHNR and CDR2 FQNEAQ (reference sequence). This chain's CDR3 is CASSPEGSGGASDTGELFF. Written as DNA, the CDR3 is TGTGCCAGCAGCCCCGAGGGTAGCGGGGGGGCTTCGGACACCGGGGAGCTGTTTTTT.

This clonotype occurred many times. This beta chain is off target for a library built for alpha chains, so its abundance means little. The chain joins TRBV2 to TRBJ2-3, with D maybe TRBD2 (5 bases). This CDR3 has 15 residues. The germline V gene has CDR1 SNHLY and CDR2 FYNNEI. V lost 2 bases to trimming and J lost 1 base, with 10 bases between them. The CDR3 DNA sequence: TGTGCCAGCAGTGAACAAGCGGCAGGCACAGATACGCAGTATTTT. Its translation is CASSEQAAGTDTQYF.

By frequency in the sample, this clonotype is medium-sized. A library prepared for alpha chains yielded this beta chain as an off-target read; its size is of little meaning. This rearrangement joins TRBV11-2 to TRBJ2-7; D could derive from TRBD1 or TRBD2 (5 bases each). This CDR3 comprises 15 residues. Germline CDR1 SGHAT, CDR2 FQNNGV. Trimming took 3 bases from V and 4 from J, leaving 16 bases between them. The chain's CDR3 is CASSFSLGTAYEQYF. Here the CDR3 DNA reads TGTGCCAGCAGCTTCAGTCTCGGGACGGCGTACGAGCAGTACTTC. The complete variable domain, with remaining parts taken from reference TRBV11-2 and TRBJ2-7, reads EAGVAQSPRYKIIEKRQSVAFWCNPISGHATLYWYQQILGQGPKLLIQFQNNGVVDDSQLPKDRFSAERLKGVDSTLKIQPAKLEDSAVYLCASSFSLGTAYEQYFGPGTRLTVT.

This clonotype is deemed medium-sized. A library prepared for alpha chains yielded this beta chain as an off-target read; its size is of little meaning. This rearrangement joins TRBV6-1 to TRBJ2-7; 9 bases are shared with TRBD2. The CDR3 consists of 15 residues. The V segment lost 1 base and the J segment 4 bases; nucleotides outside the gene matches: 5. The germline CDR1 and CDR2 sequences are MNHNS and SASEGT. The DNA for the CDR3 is TGTGCCAGCAGTGAAGGAGGACTAGCGCCTTACGAGCAGTACTTC. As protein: CASSEGGLAPYEQYF.

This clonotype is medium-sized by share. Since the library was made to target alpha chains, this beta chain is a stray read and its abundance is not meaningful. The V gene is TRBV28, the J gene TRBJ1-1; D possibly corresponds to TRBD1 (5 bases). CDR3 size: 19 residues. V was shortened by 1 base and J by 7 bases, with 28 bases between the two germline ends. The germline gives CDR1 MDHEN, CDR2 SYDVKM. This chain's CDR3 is CASSLFSNPGSPRVGEAFF. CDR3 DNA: TGTGCCAGCAGTTTATTCTCCAATCCGGGCTCCCCCAGGGTTGGTGAAGCTTTCTTT. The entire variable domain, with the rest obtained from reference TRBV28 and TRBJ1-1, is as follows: DVKVTQSSRYLVKRTGEKVFLECVQDMDHENMFWYRQDPGLGLRLIYFSYDVKMKEKGDIPEGYSVSREKKERFSLILESASTNQTSMYLCASSLFSNPGSPRVGEAFFGQGTRLTVV.

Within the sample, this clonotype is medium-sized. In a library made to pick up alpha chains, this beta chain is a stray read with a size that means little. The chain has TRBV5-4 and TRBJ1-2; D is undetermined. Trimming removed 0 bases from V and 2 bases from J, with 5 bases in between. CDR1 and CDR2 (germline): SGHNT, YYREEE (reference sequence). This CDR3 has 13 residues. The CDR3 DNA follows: TGTGCCAGCAGCTTGGACAACAACTATGGCTACACCTTC. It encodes CASSLDNNYGYTF.

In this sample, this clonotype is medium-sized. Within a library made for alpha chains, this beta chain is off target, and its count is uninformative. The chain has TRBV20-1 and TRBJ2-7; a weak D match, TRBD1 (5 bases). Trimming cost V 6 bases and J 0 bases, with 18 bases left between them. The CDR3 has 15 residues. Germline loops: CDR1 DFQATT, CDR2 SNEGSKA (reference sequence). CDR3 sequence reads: CSANPSYQGSYEQYF. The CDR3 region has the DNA TGCAGTGCCAACCCGTCGTACCAGGGCTCCTACGAGCAGTACTTC.

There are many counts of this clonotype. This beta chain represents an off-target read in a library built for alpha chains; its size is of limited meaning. For the CDR3, the DNA is TGCGCCAGCAGCCCGGGGACTGACCAGTCCCGGGGCTCGGGGGAAAAACTGTTTTTT. Translation: CASSPGTDQSRGSGEKLFF. The rearrangement joins TRBV5-1 to TRBJ1-4, with D perhaps matching TRBD1 (5 bases). Looked up from germline, CDR1 is SGHRS and CDR2 is YFSETQ. V was shortened by 4 bases and J by 8 bases, with 30 bases between the two germline ends. CDR3 length equals 19 residues.

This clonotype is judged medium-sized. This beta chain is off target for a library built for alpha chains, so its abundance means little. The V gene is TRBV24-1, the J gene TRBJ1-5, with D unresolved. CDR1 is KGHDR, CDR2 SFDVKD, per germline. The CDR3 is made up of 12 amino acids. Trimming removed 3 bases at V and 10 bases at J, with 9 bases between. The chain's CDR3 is CATSDPPPPQHF. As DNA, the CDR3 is TGTGCCACCAGTGATCCACCCCCCCCCCAGCATTTT.

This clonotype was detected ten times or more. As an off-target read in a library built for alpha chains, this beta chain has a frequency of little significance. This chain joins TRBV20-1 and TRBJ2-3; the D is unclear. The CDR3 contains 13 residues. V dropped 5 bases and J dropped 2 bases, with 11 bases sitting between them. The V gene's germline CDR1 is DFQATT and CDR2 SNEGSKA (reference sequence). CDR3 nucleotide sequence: TGCAGTGCTGGGCAGGCCCACACAGATACGCAGTATTTT. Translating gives CSAGQAHTDTQYF.

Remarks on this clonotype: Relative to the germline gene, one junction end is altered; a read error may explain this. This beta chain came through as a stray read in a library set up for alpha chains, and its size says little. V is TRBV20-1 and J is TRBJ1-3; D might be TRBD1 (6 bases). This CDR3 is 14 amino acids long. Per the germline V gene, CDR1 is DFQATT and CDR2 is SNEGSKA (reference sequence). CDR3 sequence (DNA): TGCAGTGCCCGCCTAGGGGGGTCTGGAAACACCGTATATTTT. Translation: CSARLGGSGNTVYF.

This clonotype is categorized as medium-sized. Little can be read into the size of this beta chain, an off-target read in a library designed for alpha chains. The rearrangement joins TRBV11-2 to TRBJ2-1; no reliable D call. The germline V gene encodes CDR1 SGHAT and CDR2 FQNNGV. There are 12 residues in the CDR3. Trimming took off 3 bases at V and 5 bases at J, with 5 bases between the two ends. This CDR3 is CASSLSNNEQFF. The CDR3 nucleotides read TGTGCCAGCAGCTTGAGCAACAATGAGCAGTTCTTC.

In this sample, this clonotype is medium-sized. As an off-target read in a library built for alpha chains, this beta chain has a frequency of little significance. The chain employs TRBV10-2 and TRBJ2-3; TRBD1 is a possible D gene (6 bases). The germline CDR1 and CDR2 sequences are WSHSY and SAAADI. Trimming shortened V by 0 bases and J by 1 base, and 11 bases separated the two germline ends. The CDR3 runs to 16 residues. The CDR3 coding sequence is TGCGCCAGCAGTGAGTCCATTTACAGGGGCACAGATACGCAGTATTTT. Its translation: CASSESIYRGTDTQYF.

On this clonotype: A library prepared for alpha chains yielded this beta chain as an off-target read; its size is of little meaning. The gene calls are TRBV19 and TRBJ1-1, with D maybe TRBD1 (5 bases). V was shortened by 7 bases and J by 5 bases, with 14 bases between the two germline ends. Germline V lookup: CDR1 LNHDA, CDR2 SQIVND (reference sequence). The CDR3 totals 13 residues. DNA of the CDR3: TGTGCCAGTACCCAACGACAGCGGACTGAAGCTTTCTTT. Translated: CASTQRQRTEAFF.

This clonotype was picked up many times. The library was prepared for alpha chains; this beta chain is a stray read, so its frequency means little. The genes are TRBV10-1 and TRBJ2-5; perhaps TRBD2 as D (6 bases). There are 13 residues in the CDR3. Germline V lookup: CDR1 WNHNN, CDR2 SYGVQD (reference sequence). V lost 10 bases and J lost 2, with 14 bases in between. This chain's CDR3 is CAIPGLGQETQYF. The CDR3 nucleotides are TGCGCCATCCCGGGACTGGGACAAGAGACCCAGTACTTC.

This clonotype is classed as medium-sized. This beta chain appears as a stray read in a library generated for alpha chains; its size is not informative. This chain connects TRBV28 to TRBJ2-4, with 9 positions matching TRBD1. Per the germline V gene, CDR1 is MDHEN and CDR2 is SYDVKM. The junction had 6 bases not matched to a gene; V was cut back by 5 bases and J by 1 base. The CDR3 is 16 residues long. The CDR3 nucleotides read TGTGCCAGCAGTCCCTGGACAGGGGCGGCCAAAAACATTCAGTACTTC. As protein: CASSPWTGAAKNIQYF.

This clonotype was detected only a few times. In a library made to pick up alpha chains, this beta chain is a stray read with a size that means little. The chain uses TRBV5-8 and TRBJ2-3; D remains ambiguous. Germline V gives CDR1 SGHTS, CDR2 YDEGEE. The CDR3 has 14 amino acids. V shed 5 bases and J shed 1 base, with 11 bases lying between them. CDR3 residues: CASRPFSGTDTQYF. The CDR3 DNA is TGTGCCAGCAGGCCCTTCTCAGGCACAGATACGCAGTATTTT. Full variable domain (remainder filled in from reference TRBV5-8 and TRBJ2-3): EAGVTQSPTHLIKTRGQQATLRCSPISGHTSVYWYQQALGLGLQFLLWYDEGEERNRGNFPPRFSGRQFPNYSSELNVNALELEDSALYLCASRPFSGTDTQYFGPGTRLTVL.

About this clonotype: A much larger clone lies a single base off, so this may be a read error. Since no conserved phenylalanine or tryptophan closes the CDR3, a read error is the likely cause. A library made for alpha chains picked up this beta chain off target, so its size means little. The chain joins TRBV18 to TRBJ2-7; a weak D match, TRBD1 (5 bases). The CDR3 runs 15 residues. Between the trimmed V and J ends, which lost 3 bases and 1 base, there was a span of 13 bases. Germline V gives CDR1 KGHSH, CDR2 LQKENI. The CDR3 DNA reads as TGTGCCAGCTCACCGCGAGTTCAGGGATCCTACGAGCAGTACCTC. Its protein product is CASSPRVQGSYEQYL.

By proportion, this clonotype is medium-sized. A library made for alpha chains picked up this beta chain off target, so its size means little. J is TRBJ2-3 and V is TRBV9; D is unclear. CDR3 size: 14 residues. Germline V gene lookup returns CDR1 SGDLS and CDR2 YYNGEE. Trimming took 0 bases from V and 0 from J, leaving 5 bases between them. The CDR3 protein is CASSVERSTDTQYF. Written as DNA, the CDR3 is TGTGCCAGCAGCGTAGAGAGGAGCACAGATACGCAGTATTTT.

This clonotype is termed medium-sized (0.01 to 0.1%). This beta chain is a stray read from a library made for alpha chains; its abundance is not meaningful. The CDR3 sequence is CAWRTGAETQYF. The CDR3 nucleotides read TGTGCCTGGAGAACAGGAGCGGAGACCCAGTACTTC. The chain carries TRBV30 and TRBJ2-5, with D possibly matching TRBD1 (5 bases). V gave up 3 bases and J gave up 5 bases, with 10 bases separating them. The germline gives CDR1 GTSNPN, CDR2 SVGIG (reference sequence). The CDR3 runs to 12 residues. Full variable domain (outside the CDR3, taken from reference TRBV30 and TRBJ2-5): SQTIHQWPATLVQPVGSPLSLECTVEGTSNPNLYWYRQAAGRGLQLLFYSVGIGQISSEVPQNLSASRPQDRQFILSSKKLLLSDSGFYLCAWRTGAETQYFGPGTRLLVL.

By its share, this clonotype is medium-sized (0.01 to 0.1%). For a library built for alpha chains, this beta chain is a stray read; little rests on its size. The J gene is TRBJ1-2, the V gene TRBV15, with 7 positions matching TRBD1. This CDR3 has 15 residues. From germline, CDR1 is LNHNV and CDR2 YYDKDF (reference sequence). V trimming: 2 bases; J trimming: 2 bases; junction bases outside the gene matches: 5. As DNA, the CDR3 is TGTGCCACCAGCAGAACCGGGACAGCCAACTATGGCTACACCTTC. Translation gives CATSRTGTANYGYTF.